The 11 T cell receptor beta chains below all came from one sample that was sequenced in a study of CD8 T cells in ankylosing spondylitis. Findings and caveats of the study: Seven to nine highly homologous variants made up a TCR beta motif, and this motif appeared characteristic of ankylosing spondylitis blood.

From the 5' RACE reads, TCRdb called clonotypes with MiXCR, one entry per CDR3 protein. The table records about 450,000 distinct CDR3 sequences, about 24% of them present only once. For these TCRs, the target antigens are not known. Input material: blood, either unsorted or a sorted T cell fraction (not recorded which). Source of these receptors: a male donor with ankylosing spondylitis.

This chain joins TRBV4-2 and TRBJ2-1, with unresolved D. Trimming left V 0 bases short and J 7 bases short, with 16 bases between. CDR1 and CDR2 (germline): LGHNA, YNFKEQ. The CDR3 consists of 16 residues. The CDR3 DNA reads TGTGCCAGCAGCCAAGATGAACCGGCCTTTTTAAATGAGCAGTTCTTC. Protein sequence: CASSQDEPAFLNEQFF.

The chain is built from TRBV15 and TRBJ1-2; no clear D. In germline, CDR1 is LNHNV, CDR2 YYDKDF (reference sequence). V lost 0 bases and J 5 bases, leaving 10 bases between the germline ends. The CDR3 contains 14 residues. The CDR3 sequence is CATSRDKQKYGYTF. In DNA, the CDR3 is TGTGCCACCAGCAGAGATAAACAGAAATATGGCTACACCTTC.

This clonotype was found a few times. In nucleotides, the CDR3 is TGCAGTGCTAGAGATTTACGTAGAGGGAGGAACACTGAAGCTTTCTTT. This encodes CSARDLRRGRNTEAFF. This chain links TRBV20-1 with TRBJ1-1; D is uncertain. Germline V gene data show CDR1 as DFQATT and CDR2 as SNEGSKA (reference sequence). This CDR3 is built from 16 residues. Deletions cut 0 bases from V and 1 base from J, with 15 bases between.

The chain uses TRBV12-3 or TRBV12-4 and TRBJ2-7; 8 bases align to TRBD1. V shed 2 bases, J shed 8 bases, and the junction held 5 bases outside the gene matches. This CDR3 has 13 amino acids. The DNA for the CDR3 is TGTGCCAGCAGTTTACAGGGGGCCATGCAGCAGTACGTC. This codes for CASSLQGAMQQYV.

This sequence joins TRBV27 and TRBJ2-2; 10 positions agree with TRBD1. V lost 5 bases and J lost 3; bases outside the gene matches: 9. This CDR3 is built from 17 residues. The germline V gene has CDR1 MNHEY and CDR2 SMNVEV (reference sequence). In nucleotides, the CDR3 is TGTGCCAGCAGTAAATATTTCGGGACAGGGGACACCGGGGAGCTGTTTTTT. It encodes CASSKYFGTGDTGELFF.

This clonotype turned up a few times. The chain links TRBV11-2 to TRBJ2-1; 7 positions match TRBD2. Germline CDR1 reads SGHAT; CDR2 reads FQNNGV. V lost 5 bases and J lost 0; bases outside the gene matches: 4. The length of the CDR3 is 15 residues. The DNA of the CDR3 is TGTGCCAGCAGCGGGGGAGGGGCCTCCTACAATGAGCAGTTCTTC. Encoded protein: CASSGGGASYNEQFF.

This clonotype was picked up a small number of times. J is TRBJ2-1 and V is TRBV20-1; 8 nucleotides match TRBD2. The CDR3 loop spans 15 amino acids. V lost 4 bases and J lost 3; bases outside the gene matches: 8. CDR1 and CDR2 (germline): DFQATT, SNEGSKA (reference sequence). As DNA, the CDR3 is TGCAGTGCTACTCCTACTAGCGGACTCTACAATGAGCAGTTCTTC. Amino acids: CSATPTSGLYNEQFF.

The chain joins TRBV2 to TRBJ2-1; 9 positions match TRBD2. Trimming at V came to 2 bases and at J to 7 bases, leaving 6 bases not matched to a gene. The CDR3 runs to 15 residues. Germline V CDR1 and CDR2: SNHLY, FYNNEI. CDR3 sequence (DNA): TGTGCCAGCAGTGAAATAGCGGGAGCAAGGAATGAGCAGTTCTTC. The encoded protein is CASSEIAGARNEQFF.

Many counts were recorded for this clonotype. One junction end does not reproduce the germline sequence, and a read error may be involved. The CDR3 region has the DNA TGTGCCAGCAGTCTCGGACAGGGCGATGAGCAGTTCTTC. Protein sequence: CASSLGQGDEQFF. The chain recombines TRBV5-1 with TRBJ2-1, with TRBD1 matching over 8 bases. Germline V gene lookup returns CDR1 SGHRS and CDR2 YFSETQ. This CDR3 has 13 amino acids.

There are a few counts of this clonotype. This rearrangement joins TRBV25-1 to TRBJ2-2; D is perhaps TRBD1 or TRBD2 (6 bases each). V lost 1 base to trimming and J lost 7 bases, with 13 bases between them. The CDR3 has 15 amino acids. Germline V lookup: CDR1 MGHDK, CDR2 SYGVNS. The CDR3 protein is CASSESRGANGELFF. CDR3 bases: TGTGCCAGCAGTGAATCGAGGGGGGCAAACGGGGAGCTGTTTTTT.

Of note for this clonotype: A read error may explain this, as a much larger clone is one base away. This chain connects TRBV24-1 to TRBJ2-1; the match to TRBD2 covers 10 bases. The CDR3 loop spans 17 amino acids. The germline CDR1 and CDR2 sequences are KGHDR and SFDVKD. The CDR3 spells CATSDSLGLAAYNELFF. The CDR3 bases are TGTGCCACCAGTGACTCCCTCGGACTAGCGGCTTACAATGAGCTGTTCTTC.